The clone carrying this T cell receptor (beta chain) was seen a handful of times. These data belong to a study of regulatory T cells in long-lasting Graves disease. According to the study, TCR beta libraries were built with iRepertoire HTBI primers and CDR3-region Arm-PCR. TCRdb reprocessed the multiplex PCR reads with MiXCR, giving one entry per CDR3 protein. The sample lists more than 450,000 distinct CDR3 sequences, around 15% occurring once. Per the germline V gene, CDR1 is SGHDN and CDR2 is FVKESK. The CDR3 has 12 amino acids. Between the trimmed V and J ends, which lost 0 bases and 8 bases, there was a span of 6 bases. Time point described: newly diagnosed GD, antithyroid drugs for less than 3 months. Generation of the TCR library employed RNA extracted from PBMCs. The data also belong to a second study, concerning T cells in Graves' hyperthyroidism and ophthalmopathy.

This TCR derives from a man aged 35 to 55 with Graves disease. This sequence joins TRBV14 and TRBJ2-3; D gene uncertain. The material was peripheral blood mononuclear cells (PBMCs), obtained at new diagnosis, from a patient treated with antithyroid drugs. CDR3 loop: CASSQDLGTQYF. CDR3 bases: TGTGCCAGCAGCCAAGATCTAGGTACGCAGTATTTT.